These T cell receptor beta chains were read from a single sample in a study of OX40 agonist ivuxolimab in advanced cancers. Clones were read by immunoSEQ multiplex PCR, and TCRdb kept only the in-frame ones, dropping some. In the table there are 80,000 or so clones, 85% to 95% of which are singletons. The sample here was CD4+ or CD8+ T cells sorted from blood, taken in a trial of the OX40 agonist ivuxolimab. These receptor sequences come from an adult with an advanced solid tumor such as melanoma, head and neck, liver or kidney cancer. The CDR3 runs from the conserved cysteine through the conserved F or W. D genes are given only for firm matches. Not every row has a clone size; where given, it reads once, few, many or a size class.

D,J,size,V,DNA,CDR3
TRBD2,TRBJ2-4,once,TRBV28,TGTGCCAGCAGTCCCCCGGGACTAGCGGGAGGGATCAACATTCAGTACTTC,CASSPPGLAGGINIQYF
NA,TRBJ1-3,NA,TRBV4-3,TGCGCCAGCAGCCAAGATCCGACCGGTGGAAACACCATATATTTT,CASSQDPTGGNTIYF
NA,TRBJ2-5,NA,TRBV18,TGTGCCAGCTCATCCGCTACCGGGGGAGAGACCCAGTACTTC,CASSSATGGETQYF
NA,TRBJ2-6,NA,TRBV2,TGTGCCAGCAGTGACAGATCTGGGGCCAACGTCCTGACTTTC,CASSDRSGANVLTF
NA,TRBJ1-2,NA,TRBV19,TGTGCCAGTAGTATTTCCATCAGGGGCCTCTATGGCTACACCTTC,CASSISIRGLYGYTF
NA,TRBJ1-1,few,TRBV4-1,TGCGCCAGCAGCCCGAACATTGCGGTAGGGGCGGACACTGAAGCTTTCTTT,CASSPNIAVGADTEAFF
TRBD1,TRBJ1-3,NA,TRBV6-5,TGTGCCAGCAGGCGCCGGGACAGGGTGGACACCATATATTTT,CASRRRDRVDTIYF
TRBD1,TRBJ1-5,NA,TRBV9,TGTGCCAGCAGTGAGGGACAGGGAGGCCAGCCCCAGCATTTT,CASSEGQGGQPQHF
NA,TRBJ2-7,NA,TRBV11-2,TGTGCCAGCAGCCCCGGCCACTCCCCCTACGAGCAGTACTTC,CASSPGHSPYEQYF
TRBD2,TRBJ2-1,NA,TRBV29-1,TGCAGCGCAAAGACTAGCGGGAGCTACAATGAGCAGTTCTTC,CSAKTSGSYNEQFF
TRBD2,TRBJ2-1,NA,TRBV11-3,TGTGCCAGCAGTCCTGCCGGGACTAGCAGTAATGAGCAGTTCTTC,CASSPAGTSSNEQFF
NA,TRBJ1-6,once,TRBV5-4,TGTGCCAGCAGCGGGCCGAATTCACCCCTCCACTTT,CASSGPNSPLHF
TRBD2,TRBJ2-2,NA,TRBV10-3,TGTGCCATCAGTGAGGGACTAGCGGGCACCGGGGAGCTGTTTTTT,CAISEGLAGTGELFF
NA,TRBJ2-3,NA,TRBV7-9,TGTGCCAGCAGCTTCGTGCGCACAGATACGCAGTATTTT,CASSFVRTDTQYF
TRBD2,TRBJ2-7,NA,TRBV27,TGTGCCAGCAGTTTGGGGACTAAACCCTACGAGCAGTACTTC,CASSLGTKPYEQYF
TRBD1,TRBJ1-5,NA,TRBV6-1,TGTGCCAGCAGTGTCCCTACAGGGGTGGAGGGGCAGCCCCAGCATTTT,CASSVPTGVEGQPQHF
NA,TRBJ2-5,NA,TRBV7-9,TGTGCCAGCAGCTTACGGGCCGTTCAAGAGACCCAGTACTTC,CASSLRAVQETQYF
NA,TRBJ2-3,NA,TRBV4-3,TGCGCCAGCAGCCAAGCTACGGGCACAGATACGCAGTATTTT,CASSQATGTDTQYF
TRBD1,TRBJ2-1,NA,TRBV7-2,TGTGCCAGCAGCCTGGGACAGGGAGCACACAATGAGCAGTTCTTC,CASSLGQGAHNEQFF
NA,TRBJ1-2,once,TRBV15,TGTGCCACCAGCAGAGTTTCGGGGGTATATGGCTACACCTTC,CATSRVSGVYGYTF
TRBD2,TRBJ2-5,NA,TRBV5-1,TGCGCCAGCAGCCCCAGCGGGGTCCAAGAGACCCAGTACTTC,CASSPSGVQETQYF
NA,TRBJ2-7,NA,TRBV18,TGTGCCAGCTCACCCAGACAGGAATCCTACGAGCAGTACTTC,CASSPRQESYEQYF
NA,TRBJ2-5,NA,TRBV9,TGTGCCAGCAGCGTACTGGCAGGGGACCAAGAGACCCAGTACTTC,CASSVLAGDQETQYF
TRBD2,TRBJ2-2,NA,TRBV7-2,TGTGCCAGCAGGCGGACTAGCGGGACCGGGAACACCGGGGAGCTGTTTTTT,CASRRTSGTGNTGELFF
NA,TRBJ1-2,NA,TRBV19,TGTGCCAGTAGTAGGGCTAACTATGGCTACACCTTC,CASSRANYGYTF
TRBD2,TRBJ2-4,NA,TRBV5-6,TGTGCCAGCAGCTTCCTAGCGGGGGAGCAAATTCAGTACTTC,CASSFLAGEQIQYF
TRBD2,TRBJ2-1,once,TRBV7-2,TGTGCCAGCAGCTTGGAGGGACTAGCGGGAGCGGGTGAGCAGTTCTTC,CASSLEGLAGAGEQFF
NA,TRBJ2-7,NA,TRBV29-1,TGCAGCGTTGACCCGGGAAGAGGGTACGAGCAGTACTTC,CSVDPGRGYEQYF
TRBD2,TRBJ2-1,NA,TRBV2,TGTGCCAGCAGTGAAGGTCTGGGACTAGACTACAATGAGCAGTTCTTC,CASSEGLGLDYNEQFF
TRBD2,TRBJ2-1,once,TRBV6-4,TGTGCCAGCAGTTTACTAGCGGGAGGTACCTATGAGCAGTTCTTC,CASSLLAGGTYEQFF
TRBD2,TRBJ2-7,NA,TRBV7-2,TGTGCCAGCAGCGGACTAGCGGGAGTCGGCGAGCAGTACTTC,CASSGLAGVGEQYF
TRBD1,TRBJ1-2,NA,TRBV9,TGTGCCAGCAGCGTCGGACAGGGGAACTATGGCTACACCTTC,CASSVGQGNYGYTF
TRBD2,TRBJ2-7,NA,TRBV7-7,TGTGCCATGCTTCTAGCAGCGGGAAGCTACGAGCAGTACTTC,CAMLLAAGSYEQYF
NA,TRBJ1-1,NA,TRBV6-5,TGTGCCAGCAGTCCGCGGGTCTTAAAACCTGAAGCTTTCTTT,CASSPRVLKPEAFF
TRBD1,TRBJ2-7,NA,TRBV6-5,TGTGCCACCCTTTCCCGGGACAGCGACGAGCAGTACTTC,CATLSRDSDEQYF
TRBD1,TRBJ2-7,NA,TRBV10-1,TGCGCCAGCAGTGAAGGACAGGGCTACGAGCAGTACTTC,CASSEGQGYEQYF
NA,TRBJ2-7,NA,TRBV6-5,TGTGCCAGCAGTTACTCCCCAGATGAATCCTACGAGCAGTACTTC,CASSYSPDESYEQYF
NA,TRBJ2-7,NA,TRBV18,TGTGCCAGCTCACCAGGGCAGAACGAGCAGTACTTC,CASSPGQNEQYF
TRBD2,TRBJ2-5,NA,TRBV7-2,TGTGCCAGCAGCTTAATGGCGGGAGGGAAGCAAGAGACCCAGTACTTC,CASSLMAGGKQETQYF
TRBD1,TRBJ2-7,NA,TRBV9,TGTGCCAGCAGCCCTCGACAGGGTGTCTCCCCCTACGAGCAGTACTTC,CASSPRQGVSPYEQYF
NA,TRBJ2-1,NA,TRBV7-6,TGTGCCAGCAGCTTGGGACCGACGTCCTACAATGAGCAGTTCTTC,CASSLGPTSYNEQFF
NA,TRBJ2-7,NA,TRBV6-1,TGTGCCAGCAGTGAAGGCAGGGGGGGGACCTACGAGCAGTACTTC,CASSEGRGGTYEQYF
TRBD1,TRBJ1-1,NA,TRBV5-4,TGTGCCAGCAGCTATGGGACAGGGGTAGGAAACACTGAAGCTTTCTTT,CASSYGTGVGNTEAFF
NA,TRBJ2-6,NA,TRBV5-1,TGCGCCAGCAGCTTGGCATTCTCTGGGGCCAACGTCCTGACTTTC,CASSLAFSGANVLTF
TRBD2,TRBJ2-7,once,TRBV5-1,TGCGCCAGCAGCCTGGGACTAGCGGGAGGTGGGAACTACGAGCAGTACTTC,CASSLGLAGGGNYEQYF
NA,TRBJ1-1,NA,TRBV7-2,TGTGCCAGCAGCGAAGCCGAGGGGACTGAAGCTTTCTTT,CASSEAEGTEAFF
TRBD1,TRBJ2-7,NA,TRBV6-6,TGTGCCAGCAGACCTACAGGGGGCGGCGAGCAGTACTTC,CASRPTGGGEQYF
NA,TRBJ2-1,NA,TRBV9,TGTGCCAGCAGCGTCGATAAGGACGAGCAGTTCTTC,CASSVDKDEQFF
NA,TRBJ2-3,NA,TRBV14,TGTGCCAGCAGCCTATCGGGGCTTAGCACAGATACGCAGTATTTT,CASSLSGLSTDTQYF
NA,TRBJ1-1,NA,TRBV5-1,TGCGCCAGCAGCAGCAGGGCGGCCCGGGACACTGAAGCTTTCTTT,CASSSRAARDTEAFF
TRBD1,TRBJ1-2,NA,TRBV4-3,TGCGCCAGCAGCCAAGAATGGACAGGGGACGGTGGCTACACCTTC,CASSQEWTGDGGYTF
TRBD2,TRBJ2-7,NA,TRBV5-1,TGCGCCAGCAGCTTGGGGTTAGCGGGGGATTACGAGCAGTACTTC,CASSLGLAGDYEQYF
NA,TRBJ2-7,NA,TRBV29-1,TGCAGCGTTGCGGAACTAGCTTCGCCCGAGCAGTACTTC,CSVAELASPEQYF
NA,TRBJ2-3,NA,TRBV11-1,TGTGCCAGCAGCTTAGAACAGGGCCACACAGATACGCAGTATTTT,CASSLEQGHTDTQYF
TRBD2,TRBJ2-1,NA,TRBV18,TGTGCCAGCTCACCACCTCTGGGACTAGCGGGGCTTTACAATGAGCAGTTCTTC,CASSPPLGLAGLYNEQFF
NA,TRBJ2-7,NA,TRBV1,TGCACCAGCACTTTTTTATGGGGTTCCTACGAGCAGTACTTC,CTSTFLWGSYEQYF
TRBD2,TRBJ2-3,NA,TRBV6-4,TGTGCCAGCAGTGACTCGGGAGGGACAGATACGCAGTATTTT,CASSDSGGTDTQYF